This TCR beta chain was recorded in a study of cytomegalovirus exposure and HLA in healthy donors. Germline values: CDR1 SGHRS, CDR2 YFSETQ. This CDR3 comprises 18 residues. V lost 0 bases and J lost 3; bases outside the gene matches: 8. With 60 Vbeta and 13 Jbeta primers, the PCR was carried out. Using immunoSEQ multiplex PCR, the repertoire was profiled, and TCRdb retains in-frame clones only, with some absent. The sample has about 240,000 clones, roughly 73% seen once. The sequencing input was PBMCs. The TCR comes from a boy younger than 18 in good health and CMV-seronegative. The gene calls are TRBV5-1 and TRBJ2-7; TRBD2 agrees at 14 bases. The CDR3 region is CASSLGTSGRISSYEQYF. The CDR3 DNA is TGCGCCAGCAGCTTGGGGACTAGCGGGAGGATTAGTAGCTACGAGCAGTACTTC.